This entry is about one T cell receptor beta chain. This specimen belongs to a study of blood T cell repertoires in COVID-19. The overall study: Samples taken during acute and convalescent COVID-19 were collected in the United States, Italy and Spain. The analysed material was cDNA or gDNA that came from T cells, B-cell-depleted T cells, or PBMCs.

The CDR3 runs 15 residues. Germline V gene sequence: CDR1 SGHRS, CDR2 YFSETQ. V lost 2 bases and J lost 3; bases outside the gene matches: 6. How the authors handled the data: Amplified reference gene primers provided the basis for estimating nucleated cell counts. Here immunoSEQ multiplex PCR was the method, and the copy in TCRdb shows in-frame clones only, minus some. The V and J calls and clone size were taken over from that table, and D and trimming were inferred from the DNA. This sample has 250,000 or so clones; around 90% occur once, and the top ten carry 0.94%. The sample comprised peripheral blood. This rearrangement joins TRBV5-1 to TRBJ2-7, with 9 bases fitting TRBD1. The clonotype originates from a woman aged 40 to 55 who had recovered from COVID-19. The CDR3 loop is CASSFGQGTYYEQYF. The DNA of the CDR3 is TGCGCCAGCAGCTTTGGACAGGGGACCTACTACGAGCAGTACTTC.